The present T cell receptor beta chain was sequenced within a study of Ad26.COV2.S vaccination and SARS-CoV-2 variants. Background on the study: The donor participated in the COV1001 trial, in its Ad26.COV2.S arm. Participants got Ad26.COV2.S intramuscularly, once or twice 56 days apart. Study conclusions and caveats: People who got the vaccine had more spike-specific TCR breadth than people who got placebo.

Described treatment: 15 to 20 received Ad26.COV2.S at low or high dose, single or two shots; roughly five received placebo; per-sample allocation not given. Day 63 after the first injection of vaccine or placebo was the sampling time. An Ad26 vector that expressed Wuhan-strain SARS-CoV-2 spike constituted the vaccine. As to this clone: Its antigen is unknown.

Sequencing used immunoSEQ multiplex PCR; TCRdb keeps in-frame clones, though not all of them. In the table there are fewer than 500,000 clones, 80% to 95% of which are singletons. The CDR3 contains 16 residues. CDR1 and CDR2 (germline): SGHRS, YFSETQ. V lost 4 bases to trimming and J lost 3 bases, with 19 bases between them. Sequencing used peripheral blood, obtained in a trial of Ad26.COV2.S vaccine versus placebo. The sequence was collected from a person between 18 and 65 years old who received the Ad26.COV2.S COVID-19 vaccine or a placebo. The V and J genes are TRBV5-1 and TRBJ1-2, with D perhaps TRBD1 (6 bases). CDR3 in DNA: TGCGCCAGCAGCCCTATGATCGACAGGCCCCACTATGGCTACACCTTC. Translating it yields CASSPMIDRPHYGYTF.